One sample yielded the 2 T cell receptor beta chains listed below, sequenced in a study of monozygotic twins with inflammatory bowel disease. TCRdb derives one entry per CDR3 protein from the 5' RACE reads, leaving out DNA. Here the sample table reports under 150,000 distinct CDR3 sequences. The source material was blood. Receptor source: a human donor with ulcerative colitis or Crohn's disease, or a healthy co-twin of an affected twin (not recorded which).

The V and J genes are TRBV20-1 and TRBJ1-2; TCRdb gives TRBD1 as the D gene, but with no DNA this cannot be confirmed. The CDR3 covers 14 residues. Germline-derived CDR1 and CDR2 are DFQATT and SNEGSKA (reference sequence). The CDR3 sequence is CSANDDRAPYGYTF.

This chain uses TRBV5-1 with TRBJ2-5. Germline-derived CDR1 and CDR2 are SGHRS and YFSETQ. The length of the CDR3 is 13 residues. The CDR3 is CASRLAAQETQYF. The full variable domain, rest sourced from reference TRBV5-1 and TRBJ2-5, is KAGVTQTPRYLIKTRGQQVTLSCSPISGHRSVSWYQQTPGQGLQFLFEYFSETQRNKGNFPGRFSGRQFSNSRSEMNVSTLELGDSALYLCASRLAAQETQYFGPGTRLLVL.